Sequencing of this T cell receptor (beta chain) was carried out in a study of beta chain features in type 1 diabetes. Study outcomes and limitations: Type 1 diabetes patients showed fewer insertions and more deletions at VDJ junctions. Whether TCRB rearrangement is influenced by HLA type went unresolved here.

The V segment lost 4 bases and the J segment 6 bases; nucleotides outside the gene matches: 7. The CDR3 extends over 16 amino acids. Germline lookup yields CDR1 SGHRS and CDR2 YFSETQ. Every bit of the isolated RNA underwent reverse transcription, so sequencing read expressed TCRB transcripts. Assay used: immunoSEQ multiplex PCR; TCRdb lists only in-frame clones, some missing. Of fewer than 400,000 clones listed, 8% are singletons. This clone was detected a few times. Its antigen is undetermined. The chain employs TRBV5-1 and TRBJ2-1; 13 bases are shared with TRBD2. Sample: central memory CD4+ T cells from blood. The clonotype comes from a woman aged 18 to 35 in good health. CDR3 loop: CASSQTSGRWSNEQFF. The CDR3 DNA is TGCGCCAGCAGCCAGACTAGCGGGAGGTGGTCCAATGAGCAGTTCTTC. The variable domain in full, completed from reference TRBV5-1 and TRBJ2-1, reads KAGVTQTPRYLIKTRGQQVTLSCSPISGHRSVSWYQQTPGQGLQFLFEYFSETQRNKGNFPGRFSGRQFSNSRSEMNVSTLELGDSALYLCASSQTSGRWSNEQFFGPGTRLTVL.